Below, one TCR beta chain is given with its context. Its antigen is unknown. The data belong to a study of T-cell memory formation after mild COVID-19. Study results and caveats: Contracting CD4+ clones were located mainly in CM and EM, and CD8+ clones in EMRA. Unconfirmed was the SARS-CoV-2 specificity of second-wave clones that peaked on day 37.

V lost 5 bases and J lost 0, with 20 bases in between. This CDR3 spans 17 amino acids. It was 5'RACE with constant-segment primers that produced the TCR alpha and TCR beta cDNA libraries, which carried sample barcodes and UMIs. MiXCR was run by TCRdb on the 5' RACE reads, yielding one entry per CDR3 protein. The sample comprises hundreds of thousands of distinct CDR3 sequences, about 18% of which are singletons, and about 7.5% rests with the top ten. The chain combines TRBV12-3 or TRBV12-4 with TRBJ2-7; D not resolved. The sample taken for sequencing was PBMCs or a T cell subset sorted from them (not recorded which). The TCR sequence derives from an adult woman who had mild COVID-19 (a few samples of this study predate the infection). Cell type and time point are not known. The CDR3 is CASSPRRTQYYSYEQYF. The CDR3 DNA is TGTGCCAGCAGTCCGAGACGGACCCAGTACTACTCCTACGAGCAGTACTTC.